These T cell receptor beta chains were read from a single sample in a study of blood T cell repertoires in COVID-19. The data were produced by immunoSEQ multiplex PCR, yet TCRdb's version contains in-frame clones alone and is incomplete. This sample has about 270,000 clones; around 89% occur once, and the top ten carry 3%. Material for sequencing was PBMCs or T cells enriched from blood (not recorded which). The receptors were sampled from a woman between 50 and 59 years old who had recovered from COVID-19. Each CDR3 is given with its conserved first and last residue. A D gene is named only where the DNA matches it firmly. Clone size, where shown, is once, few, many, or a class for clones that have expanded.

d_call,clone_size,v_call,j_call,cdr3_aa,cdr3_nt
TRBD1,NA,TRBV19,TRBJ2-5,CASSKGQGETQYF,TGTGCCAGTAGTAAGGGACAGGGTGAGACCCAGTACTTC
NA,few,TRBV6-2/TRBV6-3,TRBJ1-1,CASSYSFEAFF,TGTGCCAGCAGTTATTCATTTGAGGCTTTCTTT
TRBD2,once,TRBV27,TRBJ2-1,CASAWSGRAKDEQFF,TGTGCCAGCGCCTGGAGCGGGAGGGCCAAAGATGAGCAGTTCTTC
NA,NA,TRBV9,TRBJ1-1,CASSPEGTSSQAFF,TGTGCCAGCAGCCCCGAAGGGACATCATCCCAAGCTTTCTTT
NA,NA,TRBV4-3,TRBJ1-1,CASSQGTGMNTEAFF,TGCGCCAGCAGCCAAGGTACAGGGATGAACACTGAAGCTTTCTTT
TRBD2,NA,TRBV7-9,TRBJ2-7,CASSSEREGRYEQYF,TGTGCCAGCAGCTCAGAGCGGGAGGGCCGCTACGAGCAGTACTTC
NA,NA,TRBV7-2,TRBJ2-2,CASSFQGQYTGELFF,TGTGCCAGCAGCTTTCAGGGGCAATACACCGGGGAGCTGTTTTTT
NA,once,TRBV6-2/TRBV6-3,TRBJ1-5,CASSTVRGGYDQPQHF,TGTGCCAGCAGCACCGTTAGGGGAGGGTATGATCAGCCCCAGCATTTT
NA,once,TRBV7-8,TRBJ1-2,CASSSLGRGGDYGYTF,TGTGCCAGCAGCTCTCTAGGACGCGGAGGGGACTATGGCTACACCTTC
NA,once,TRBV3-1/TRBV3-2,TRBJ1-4,CASSQIGGAEKLFF,TGTGCCAGCAGCCAAATCGGGGGTGCTGAAAAACTGTTTTTT
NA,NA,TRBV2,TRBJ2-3,CASSDFRMGLADTQYF,TGTGCCAGCAGTGATTTTCGGATGGGCCTGGCAGATACGCAGTATTTT
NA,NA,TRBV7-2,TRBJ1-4,CASSRGAVNEKLFF,TGTGCCAGCAGCAGGGGCGCAGTTAATGAAAAACTGTTTTTT
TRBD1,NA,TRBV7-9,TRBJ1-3,CASSFRGPGNTIYF,TGTGCCAGCAGCTTCAGGGGGCCAGGGAACACCATATATTTT
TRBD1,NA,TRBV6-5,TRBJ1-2,CASSYFAGQGILGYTF,TGTGCCAGCAGTTACTTTGCGGGACAGGGTATTCTTGGCTACACCTTC